This is a list of T cell receptor beta chains from one sample in a study of T cell responses to AZD1222 COVID-19 vaccine. The repertoire was sequenced with immunoSEQ multiplex PCR; TCRdb's copy has only in-frame clones and lacks some. The repertoire includes approximately 130,000 clones, 80% to 90% of them detected once, and 9.5% sits in the top ten. The specimen was peripheral blood, collected 28 days after the second AZD1222 dose. Receptor source: an adult who received the AZD1222 COVID-19 vaccine. Each CDR3 is given with its conserved first and last residue. D genes are given only for firm matches. Expanded clones are given a class, and other clones once, few, many or no size at all.

size: .
J: TRBJ1-2
V: TRBV3-1/TRBV3-2
D: .
CDR3: CASSHRQSGYTF
DNA: TGTGCCAGCAGCCATCGACAGAGTGGCTACACCTTC

size: .
J: TRBJ2-3
V: TRBV7-3
D: TRBD2
CDR3: CASSLTGTSGGADTQYF
DNA: TGTGCCAGCAGCTTAACCGGGACTAGCGGGGGCGCAGATACGCAGTATTTT

size: .
J: TRBJ1-5
V: TRBV4-2
D: TRBD1
CDR3: CASSPYRGGNQPQHF
DNA: TGTGCCAGCAGCCCCTACAGGGGTGGCAATCAGCCCCAGCATTTT

size: .
J: TRBJ1-2
V: TRBV7-8
D: TRBD1
CDR3: CASSEQGAPNYGYTF
DNA: TGTGCCAGCAGCGAACAGGGGGCTCCCAACTATGGCTACACCTTC

size: .
J: TRBJ1-1
V: TRBV7-2
D: TRBD1
CDR3: CASSWPGRGKTEAFF
DNA: TGTGCCAGCAGCTGGCCTGGCAGGGGGAAAACTGAAGCTTTCTTT

size: .
J: TRBJ2-6
V: TRBV5-1
D: TRBD1
CDR3: CASSNGQGSGANVLTF
DNA: TGCGCCAGCAGCAACGGACAGGGATCTGGGGCCAACGTCCTGACTTTC

size: .
J: TRBJ2-3
V: TRBV5-4
D: TRBD2
CDR3: CASSIGLAGGGDTQYF
DNA: TGTGCCAGCAGCATAGGACTAGCGGGAGGTGGAGATACGCAGTATTTT

size: .
J: TRBJ1-1
V: TRBV29-1
D: .
CDR3: CSGRPPGHGRTEAFF
DNA: TGCAGCGGTCGGCCTCCGGGACACGGGAGGACTGAAGCTTTCTTT

size: .
J: TRBJ2-7
V: TRBV10-3
D: TRBD1
CDR3: CAISSPGQSSYEQYF
DNA: TGTGCCATCAGCAGTCCGGGACAGAGCTCCTACGAGCAGTACTTC

size: .
J: TRBJ2-2
V: TRBV5-3
D: TRBD2
CDR3: CARSLVSGGLRNTGELFF
DNA: TGTGCCAGAAGCTTGGTTAGCGGGGGCTTGCGGAACACCGGGGAGCTGTTTTTT

size: .
J: TRBJ1-1
V: TRBV3-1/TRBV3-2
D: .
CDR3: CASSQLFSGNTEAFF
DNA: TGTGCCAGCAGCCAACTGTTCAGCGGGAACACTGAAGCTTTCTTT

size: .
J: TRBJ2-5
V: TRBV4-1
D: TRBD2
CDR3: CASSQGTSGGETQYF
DNA: TGCGCCAGCAGCCAAGGGACTAGCGGGGGCGAGACCCAGTACTTC

size: .
J: TRBJ2-3
V: TRBV18
D: TRBD1
CDR3: CASSPPGQRADTQYF
DNA: TGTGCCAGCTCACCACCGGGACAGAGGGCAGATACGCAGTATTTT

size: .
J: TRBJ2-7
V: TRBV20-1
D: .
CDR3: CSARWDHEQYF
DNA: TGCAGTGCTAGATGGGATCACGAGCAGTACTTC

size: .
J: TRBJ1-3
V: TRBV4-1
D: .
CDR3: CASSQNPSGNTIYF
DNA: TGCGCCAGCAGCCAAAACCCATCCGGAAACACCATATATTTT

size: .
J: TRBJ1-2
V: TRBV5-4
D: TRBD1
CDR3: CASSPVPGQGDYGYTF
DNA: TGTGCCAGCAGCCCGGTCCCGGGACAGGGGGACTATGGCTACACCTTC

size: .
J: TRBJ2-1
V: TRBV7-3
D: .
CDR3: CASSLAGTYFGNEQFF
DNA: TGTGCCAGCAGCTTAGCCGGGACCTATTTCGGCAATGAGCAGTTCTTC

size: .
J: TRBJ2-3
V: TRBV7-9
D: TRBD2
CDR3: CASSPLAGGEDTQYF
DNA: TGTGCCAGCAGCCCACTAGCGGGGGGAGAAGATACGCAGTATTTT

size: .
J: TRBJ2-5
V: TRBV30
D: .
CDR3: CAWSVNRPETQYF
DNA: TGTGCCTGGAGTGTGAATCGCCCAGAGACCCAGTACTTC

size: .
J: TRBJ1-5
V: TRBV12-2
D: .
CDR3: CASRLTTRTGVNQPQHF
DNA: TGTGCAAGTCGCCTTACAACCCGAACAGGGGTGAATCAGCCCCAGCATTTT

size: .
J: TRBJ1-3
V: TRBV5-1
D: .
CDR3: CASSEISSGNTIYF
DNA: TGCGCCAGCAGCGAGATAAGCTCTGGAAACACCATATATTTT

size: .
J: TRBJ2-1
V: TRBV30
D: TRBD2
CDR3: CAWSFGLAGTNEQFF
DNA: TGTGCCTGGAGTTTCGGACTAGCGGGGACCAATGAGCAGTTCTTC

size: .
J: TRBJ1-3
V: TRBV2
D: .
CDR3: CASSFNRAGNTIYF
DNA: TGTGCCAGCAGTTTTAACAGGGCTGGAAACACCATATATTTT

size: .
J: TRBJ1-1
V: TRBV7-3
D: TRBD1
CDR3: CASSPRTGVTEAFF
DNA: TGTGCCAGCAGCCCGAGGACAGGGGTCACTGAAGCTTTCTTT

size: .
J: TRBJ1-1
V: TRBV2
D: TRBD1
CDR3: CASYGTGEVEAFF
DNA: TGTGCCAGCTATGGGACAGGGGAGGTCGAAGCTTTCTTT

size: .
J: TRBJ1-6
V: TRBV5-6
D: TRBD1
CDR3: CASSLVGTGRSPLHF
DNA: TGTGCCAGCAGCTTGGTGGGGACAGGGCGATCACCCCTCCACTTT

size: .
J: TRBJ1-1
V: TRBV5-6
D: TRBD1
CDR3: CASSFLDRENTEAFF
DNA: TGTGCCAGCAGCTTCTTGGACAGGGAGAACACTGAAGCTTTCTTT

size: .
J: TRBJ2-2
V: TRBV5-1
D: .
CDR3: CASSFQGGTGELFF
DNA: TGCGCCAGCAGCTTCCAGGGTGGCACCGGGGAGCTGTTTTTT

size: once
J: TRBJ1-2
V: TRBV12-3/TRBV12-4
D: TRBD1
CDR3: CASRPQGAGGYTF
DNA: TGTGCCAGCAGACCCCAGGGGGCGGGTGGCTACACCTTC

size: .
J: TRBJ1-4
V: TRBV6-5
D: TRBD1
CDR3: CASGTGGEKLFF
DNA: TGTGCCAGCGGGACAGGAGGGGAAAAACTGTTTTTT

size: .
J: TRBJ1-2
V: TRBV10-1
D: .
CDR3: CASSEGRDYGYTF
DNA: TGCGCCAGCAGTGAGGGCAGAGACTATGGCTACACCTTC

size: .
J: TRBJ2-3
V: TRBV4-2
D: .
CDR3: CASSQDPSTDTQYF
DNA: TGTGCCAGCAGCCAAGATCCGAGCACAGATACGCAGTATTTT

size: .
J: TRBJ1-1
V: TRBV18
D: .
CDR3: CASSAHAGAEAFF
DNA: TGTGCCAGCTCAGCCCACGCGGGGGCTGAAGCTTTCTTT

size: .
J: TRBJ2-5
V: TRBV5-6
D: TRBD1
CDR3: CASSLSQGAGETQYF
DNA: TGTGCCAGCAGTCTCTCACAGGGGGCGGGAGAGACCCAGTACTTC

size: .
J: TRBJ1-1
V: TRBV6-4
D: TRBD1
CDR3: CASRDQGDSAEAFF
DNA: TGTGCCAGCAGAGATCAGGGGGATTCAGCTGAAGCTTTCTTT

size: .
J: TRBJ1-1
V: TRBV2
D: .
CDR3: CASSRTENTEAFF
DNA: TGTGCCAGCAGCCGGACGGAGAACACTGAAGCTTTCTTT

size: few
J: TRBJ1-5
V: TRBV2
D: .
CDR3: CASQDNSNQPQHF
DNA: TGTGCCAGCCAAGACAATAGCAATCAGCCCCAGCATTTT

size: .
J: TRBJ2-5
V: TRBV11-2
D: .
CDR3: CASSLLAGRETQYF
DNA: TGTGCCAGCAGCCTTCTTGCAGGGAGAGAGACCCAGTACTTC

size: .
J: TRBJ2-5
V: TRBV12-3/TRBV12-4
D: .
CDR3: CASSRDLQETQYF
DNA: TGTGCCAGCAGTCGGGACTTGCAAGAGACCCAGTACTTC

size: once
J: TRBJ2-7
V: TRBV19
D: .
CDR3: CASSIGWDVSYEQYF
DNA: TGTGCCAGTAGTATAGGCTGGGACGTTTCCTACGAGCAGTACTTC

size: .
J: TRBJ2-3
V: TRBV11-2
D: .
CDR3: CASSPGDHLMEDTQYF
DNA: TGTGCCAGCAGCCCGGGGGATCACCTTATGGAAGATACGCAGTATTTT

size: .
J: TRBJ2-5
V: TRBV7-7
D: .
CDR3: CASSLQGFQETQYF
DNA: TGTGCTAGCAGCTTACAAGGCTTCCAAGAGACCCAGTACTTC

size: .
J: TRBJ2-3
V: TRBV30
D: TRBD2
CDR3: CAWRPSGTGNTQYF
DNA: TGTGCCTGGAGGCCTAGCGGGACCGGGAATACGCAGTATTTT

size: .
J: TRBJ1-4
V: TRBV5-1
D: TRBD1
CDR3: CASSLSRGQNEKLFF
DNA: TGCGCCAGCAGCTTGTCACGGGGACAGAATGAAAAACTGTTTTTT

size: .
J: TRBJ1-2
V: TRBV10-2
D: .
CDR3: CASSEGGPIYGYTF
DNA: TGCGCCAGCAGTGAGGGGGGTCCCATATATGGCTACACCTTC

size: few
J: TRBJ1-2
V: TRBV12-5
D: TRBD1
CDR3: CASGSTDRGEGYTF
DNA: TGTGCTAGTGGTTCAACCGACAGGGGGGAAGGCTACACCTTC

size: .
J: TRBJ1-1
V: TRBV5-4
D: .
CDR3: CASSPPDGEAFF
DNA: TGTGCCAGCAGCCCTCCGGACGGTGAAGCTTTCTTT

size: .
J: TRBJ1-6
V: TRBV6-1
D: .
CDR3: CASSEDWTPLHF
DNA: TGTGCCAGCAGTGAAGACTGGACACCCCTCCACTTT

size: .
J: TRBJ1-1
V: TRBV10-3
D: .
CDR3: CAISAPGTRGTEAFF
DNA: TGTGCCATCAGTGCTCCCGGGACGAGGGGCACTGAAGCTTTCTTT

size: .
J: TRBJ2-7
V: TRBV7-2
D: .
CDR3: CASSSRVSYEQYF
DNA: TGTGCCAGCAGCTCCAGGGTATCCTACGAGCAGTACTTC

size: .
J: TRBJ1-2
V: TRBV29-1
D: TRBD1
CDR3: CSVKGADGYTF
DNA: TGCAGCGTAAAGGGGGCTGATGGCTACACCTTC

size: .
J: TRBJ2-1
V: TRBV19
D: TRBD2
CDR3: CASSIQASGGPYNEQFF
DNA: TGTGCCAGTAGTATCCAGGCTAGCGGGGGTCCATACAATGAGCAGTTCTTC

size: .
J: TRBJ1-1
V: TRBV19
D: TRBD1
CDR3: CASSSWTGDTEAFF
DNA: TGTGCCAGTAGTTCATGGACAGGGGACACTGAAGCTTTCTTT

size: .
J: TRBJ1-3
V: TRBV18
D: .
CDR3: CASSPSTETSGNTIYF
DNA: TGTGCCAGCTCACCCTCGACAGAGACTTCTGGAAACACCATATATTTT

size: .
J: TRBJ1-5
V: TRBV30
D: .
CDR3: CAWSIGNIQPQHF
DNA: TGTGCCTGGAGTATTGGGAATATTCAGCCCCAGCATTTT

size: .
J: TRBJ1-6
V: TRBV7-6
D: .
CDR3: CASSLQDPYHSPLHF
DNA: TGTGCCAGCAGCTTACAGGACCCCTACCATTCACCCCTCCACTTT

size: .
J: TRBJ1-6
V: TRBV5-5
D: .
CDR3: CASSSLPTLPPLHF
DNA: TGTGCCAGCAGCTCACTTCCCACTCTCCCACCCCTCCACTTT

size: .
J: TRBJ2-5
V: TRBV19
D: .
CDR3: CASSMRRRIGETQYF
DNA: TGTGCCAGTAGTATGAGACGGCGGATAGGGGAGACCCAGTACTTC

size: .
J: TRBJ1-1
V: TRBV7-8
D: .
CDR3: CASSLVENTEAFF
DNA: TGTGCCAGCAGCTTAGTCGAGAACACTGAAGCTTTCTTT

size: .
J: TRBJ1-2
V: TRBV7-6
D: TRBD1
CDR3: CASSLAHGTGEGYTF
DNA: TGTGCCAGCAGCTTAGCGCATGGGACAGGGGAGGGCTACACCTTC